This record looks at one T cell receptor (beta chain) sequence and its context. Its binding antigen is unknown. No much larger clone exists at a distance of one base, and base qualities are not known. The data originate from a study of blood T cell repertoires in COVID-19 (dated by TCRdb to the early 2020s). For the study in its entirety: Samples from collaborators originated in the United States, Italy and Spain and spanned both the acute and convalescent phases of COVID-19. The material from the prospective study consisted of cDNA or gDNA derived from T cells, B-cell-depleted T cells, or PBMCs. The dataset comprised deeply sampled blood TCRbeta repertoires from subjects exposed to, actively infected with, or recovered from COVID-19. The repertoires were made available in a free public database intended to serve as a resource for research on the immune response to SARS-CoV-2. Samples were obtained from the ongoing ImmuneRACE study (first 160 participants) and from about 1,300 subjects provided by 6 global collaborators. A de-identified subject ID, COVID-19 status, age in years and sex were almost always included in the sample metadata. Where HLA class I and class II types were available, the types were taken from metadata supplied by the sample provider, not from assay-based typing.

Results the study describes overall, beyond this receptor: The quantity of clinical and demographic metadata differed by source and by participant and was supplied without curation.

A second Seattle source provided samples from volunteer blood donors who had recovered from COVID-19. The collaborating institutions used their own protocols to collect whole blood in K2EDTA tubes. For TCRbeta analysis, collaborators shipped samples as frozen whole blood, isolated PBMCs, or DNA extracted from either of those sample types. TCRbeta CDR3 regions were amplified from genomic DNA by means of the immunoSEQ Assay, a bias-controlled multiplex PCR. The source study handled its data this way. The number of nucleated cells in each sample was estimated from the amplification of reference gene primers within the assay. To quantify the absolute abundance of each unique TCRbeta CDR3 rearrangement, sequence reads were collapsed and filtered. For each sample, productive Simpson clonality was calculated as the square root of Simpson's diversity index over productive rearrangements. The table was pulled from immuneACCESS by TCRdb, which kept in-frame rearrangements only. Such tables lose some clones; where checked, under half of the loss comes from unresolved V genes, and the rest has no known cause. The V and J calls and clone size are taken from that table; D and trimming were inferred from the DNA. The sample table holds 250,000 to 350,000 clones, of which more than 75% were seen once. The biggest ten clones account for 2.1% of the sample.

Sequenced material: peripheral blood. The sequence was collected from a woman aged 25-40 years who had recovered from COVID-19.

The encoded CDR3 is CASSGDRGLGGYTF. In nucleotides, the sequence is TGTGCCAGCAGCGGAGACAGGGGGCTAGGAGGCTACACCTTC. Recombination joined TRBV5-8 with TRBJ1-2, and 10 junction bases match TRBD1. The V end gives up 4 bases and the J end 8 bases, leaving 8 bases in the junction not matched to a gene. According to the germline V gene, CDR1 reads SGHTS and CDR2 reads YDEGEE. The CDR3 goes from the cysteine to the phenylalanine over 14 residues. Only CDR3 DNA remains: 42 bases, in frame from the first base. Reference TRBV5-8 and TRBJ1-2 genes cover what lies past the CDR3, so the full variable domain is EAGVTQSPTHLIKTRGQQATLRCSPISGHTSVYWYQQALGLGLQFLLWYDEGEERNRGNFPPRFSGRQFPNYSSELNVNALELEDSALYLCASSGDRGLGGYTFGSGTRLTVV.